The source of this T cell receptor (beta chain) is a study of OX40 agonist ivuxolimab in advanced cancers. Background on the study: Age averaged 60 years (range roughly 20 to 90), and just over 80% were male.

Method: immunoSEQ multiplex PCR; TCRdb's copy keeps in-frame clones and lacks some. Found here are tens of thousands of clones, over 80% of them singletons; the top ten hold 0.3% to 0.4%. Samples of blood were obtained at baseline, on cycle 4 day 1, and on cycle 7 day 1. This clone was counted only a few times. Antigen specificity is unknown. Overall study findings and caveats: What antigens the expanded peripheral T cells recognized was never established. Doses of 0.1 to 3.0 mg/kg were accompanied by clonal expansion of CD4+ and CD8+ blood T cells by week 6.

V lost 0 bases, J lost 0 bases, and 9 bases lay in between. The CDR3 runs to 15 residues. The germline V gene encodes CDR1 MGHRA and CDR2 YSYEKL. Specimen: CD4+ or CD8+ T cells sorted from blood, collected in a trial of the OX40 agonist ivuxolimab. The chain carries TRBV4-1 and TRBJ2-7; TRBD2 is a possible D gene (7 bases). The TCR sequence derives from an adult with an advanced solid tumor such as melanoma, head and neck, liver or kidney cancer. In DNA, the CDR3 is TGCGCCAGCAGCCAAGAAAGGGGGGGCTCCTACGAGCAGTACTTC. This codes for CASSQERGGSYEQYF.